The clone carrying this T cell receptor beta chain has a count of ten or more. The entry originates in a study of patients and donors after allogeneic stem cell transplantation. TCRdb re-analysed the RT-PCR reads in MiXCR, keeping a single row per CDR3 protein. The table includes fewer than 500,000 distinct CDR3 sequences, around 15% detected once. The CDR3 length is 16 residues. The germline gives CDR1 LGHNA, CDR2 YSLEER. The V gene lost 2 bases and the J gene lost 2 bases, with 14 bases spanning the gap. The source of this sequence is a human donor who was either an allogeneic HSCT recipient or a stem cell or donor lymphocyte infusion donor (not recorded which). It is not recorded whose cells these are; they may come from a transplant donor. Sequenced: blood, either unsorted or a sorted T cell fraction (not recorded which). This chain uses TRBV4-3 with TRBJ2-3; D is ambiguous. Written as DNA, the CDR3 is TGCGCCAGCAGCCAACTTTCGGCAAGAACCACAGATACGCAGTATTTT. It is translated as CASSQLSARTTDTQYF.